The TCR beta chain described here comes from a study of cytomegalovirus exposure and HLA in healthy donors (dated 2017 in TCRdb). About the study as a whole: An earlier analysis of some 600 of the donors reported about 300 Gb of sequence data and around 100 million unique TCR beta sequences obtained from approximately 180 million T cells. The number of donors typed differed by locus, with roughly 620-630 for A, B, C, DRB1 and DQB1, 522 for DQA1, 606 for DPA1, and roughly 450 for DPB1. To predict cytomegalovirus infection status, the study combined high-throughput TCR immunosequencing, statistical association of individual TCRs with disease status, and machine learning. Rather than drawing on any new phenotypic data, the later analysis identified candidate immune exposures from TCR beta sequences and the way those sequences occurred across donors. On average, roughly 200,000 unique TCR beta nucleotide sequences were sequenced per donor among 398 genotyped donors of the cohort, with 15% to 20% of those sequences being non-productive. A later genetic analysis took genome-wide SNP genotypes for about 55% of the roughly 700 donors and used that subset as a discovery cohort. Roughly 300 gigabases of sequencing data and tens of millions of unique TCR sequences were included in an early release covering about 620 HLA-typed donors. Both class I and class II loci were covered by HLA typing, at four-digit resolution. In a later analysis, previously published TCR beta repertoires from 666 donors were re-analyzed and high-resolution HLA genotyping was added so that TCR occurrence patterns could be studied. The study was designed to test whether signatures of past pathogen exposure could be identified by cataloging public T cell receptors. In addition to the first cohort of about 650 subjects, a separate validation cohort of 130 or so different subjects was used. An earlier analysis of approximately 640 of the donors applied high-throughput TCR beta sequencing to assess whether each TCR beta V gene segment acted as functional or pseudogenic. Among the roughly 390 genotyped donors, around 81% belonged to the genetic ancestry cluster associated with self-reported Caucasian donors. The T cell repertoires of 670 or so subjects were profiled by immunosequencing and related to cytomegalovirus serostatus. Because of strong linkage in the cohort, roughly five DR-DQ haplotypes were treated as single units for association and clustering. Donor age, sex, ethnicity and CMV serostatus were collected together with the repertoire data. All discovery cohort repertoires had been generated using a single sequencing platform.

Libraries were made using the immunoSEQ multiplex PCR assay. For the multiplex PCR, a mixture combining 60 forward primers for TCR Vbeta segments and 13 reverse primers for TCR Jbeta segments was used. A multiplex PCR assay on genomic DNA amplified the CDR3 region of rearranged TCR beta genes. On the Illumina HiSeq System, the amplified TCR beta libraries were sequenced as 87-base-pair reads. The study's own analysis went as follows. A later analysis tallied about 77 million unique TCR beta chains across the approximately 670 repertoires, and about 10 million of those chains were shared by two or more donors. Raw reads were error-corrected and collapsed into unique sequences by a nearest-neighbor algorithm in which closely related sequences were merged to remove PCR and sequencing errors. To assign V, D and J gene segments, CDR3 sequences were aligned to IMGT reference sequences. For a sequence to be retained, a match of at least six nucleotides to both a V gene segment and a J gene segment was required. A rearrangement counted as productive if the CDR3 had no stop codons and remained in frame with V and J, and every other rearrangement counted as non-productive. Following IMGT convention, CDR3 was defined as the stretch from the second conserved V-encoded cysteine up to the conserved J-encoded phenylalanine. In an earlier analysis of roughly 610 of the donors, sequences lacking an unambiguous match to a single V gene segment were excluded. An earlier analysis of several hundred of the donors classified V segments as functional when productive rearrangements were above 56.7% and as segregating when the standard deviation between donors was above 5%. A statistical classification framework was built for diagnosing cytomegalovirus status from the catalog of TCR beta chain sequences. In a later analysis, TCR nucleotide sequences were compared against IMGT/GENE-DB human TR gene sequences so that V and J genes could be assigned. In a later analysis, CDR3 sequences and most-parsimonious VDJ recombination scenarios were assigned using the TCRdist pipeline. A later analysis defined each TCR beta chain by its CDR3 amino acid sequence plus V-gene family, and excluded reads lacking a unique V-gene family. In a later analysis, 550 to 650 highly shared, low-generation-probability nucleotide sequences were removed to address suspected cross-contamination and a sequencing artifact. In a later analysis, a clonal expansion index for each public chain was calculated from normalized within-repertoire ranks of inferred template counts. Generation probabilities in a later analysis came from a VDJ recombination model fitted to out-of-frame rearrangements, and those results were checked against IGoR. In a later analysis, hypergeometric tests were used to score TCR-TCR, TCR-HLA and TCR-CMV co-occurrence, with a repertoire-size bias correction applied to TCR pairs. False discovery rates were estimated in a later analysis by permuting HLA or CMV assignments 20 times. In a later analysis, co-occurring TCRs were grouped with DBSCAN, and TCRdist sequence similarity was added when clustering was performed within HLA-allele-positive subsets. Repertoires with fewer than 30,000 or more than 120,000 public chains were left out of co-occurrence clustering, as were about five repertoires with anomalous nucleotide sharing. Imported from immuneACCESS, the table was reduced by TCRdb to in-frame sequences with V and J called. These copies leave out some clones; in studies compared against another copy, an unresolved V gene accounts for under half, and the cause of the remainder is not known. D and trimming come from the DNA, and the V and J calls and clone size come from that table. The sample has around 160,000 clones on record, over 80% of them singletons. The ten largest clonotypes hold around 2% of the sample.

The cohort was made up of 650 to 700 healthy bone marrow donors. Cohort members were all nominally healthy when sampled, although unrecorded immune exposures were likely present. Of the approximately 670 cohort members, about 280 had positive CMV serostatus and 350 to 400 had negative CMV serostatus, and CMV serostatus was not recorded for the donor. Every donor gave a peripheral blood sample, and the peripheral blood mononuclear cells from that sample were used for TCR beta sequencing. Genomic DNA extraction from the blood cell samples was performed with the Qiagen DNeasy Blood Extraction Kit. Remarks on this clone: The antigen it binds to is not known. Base qualities are missing; no much larger clone stands one base away.

Overall study outcomes, separate from this receptor: When HLA alleles, especially DR and DQ, strongly co-occurred, attributing TCR associations to individual alleles was difficult. An association between a missense DCLRE1C variant and V-gene and J-gene trimming of TCR beta chains was found in a later genetic analysis and replicated in an independent cohort. In a later analysis, about 17,000 TCR beta sequences were associated with specific HLA alleles at a false discovery rate of 0.05. According to a later analysis, most CMV-associated TCR beta chains appeared to be HLA-restricted, and the HLA associations seemed to be driven largely by CMV exposure. Linkage disequilibrium might explain the correlated functional status among segregating V segments, but an unknown experimental factor could not be ruled out. The study listed 150 to 200 TCR beta chains as associated with cytomegalovirus. A later analysis found that HLA-associated TCR beta chains were more clonally expanded and had lower generation probabilities than equally common non-associated chains. Sequencing depth was assumed to be roughly uniform across donors in the presence/absence analyses, though that assumption may not hold. For the cohort, immune exposure information was limited to CMV serostatus. A later analysis reported that several top co-occurrence clusters appeared linked to parvovirus B19, influenza, CMV and Epstein-Barr virus. Because HLA typing was missing for some donors at each locus, association tests included only the typed subset. In vitro tests confirmed that three of the cytomegalovirus-associated TCR beta chains recognize cytomegalovirus antigens. In a later genetic analysis, fewer N-insertions in productive TCRs were reported among donors in an Asian-associated ancestry cluster than the roughly 700-donor mean. Most TCR sequences were seen in very few donors, while some public TCRs were found in many individuals. In an earlier analysis of about 600 of the donors, most TCR beta V segments appeared in productive rearrangements about 90% or about 30% of the time, broadly matching IMGT annotations. In a later analysis, the rate of TCR association differed among HLA loci, with DRB1 alleles having the most associated TCRs and HLA-C alleles having the fewest. Cytomegalovirus status was reported to be diagnosed by the classifier with high specificity and sensitivity in both the original and validation cohorts. A group of highly shared sequence variants was considered likely to be a technical artifact of the sequencing pipeline. The cohort was sequenced for TCR beta chains only, and without alpha or paired-chain data the features that could be detected were limited. A further reported finding was that TCR beta sequences accurately predicted the HLA-A and HLA-B alleles for most subjects in the first cohort. The authors suggested that the approach could potentially be generalized to other disease states and immunological phenotypes. Because counts were too low, more than 15 rarely observed V segments, including chromosome 9 orphons, were left out of the earlier analysis of 587 of the donors.

This receptor was obtained from a human donor in good health. Material: PBMCs.

The base sequence is TGCGCCAGCAGCTTTCGTGGGGCCACGGGGGGAACTAATGAAAAACTGTTTTTT. Translated, this gives CASSFRGATGGTNEKLFF. The rearrangement combines TRBV5-1 with TRBJ1-4, with TRBD1 perhaps the D gene, on 5 matching bases. The germline ends are 18 bases apart after V is trimmed by 2 bases and J by 1 base. According to the germline V gene, CDR1 reads SGHRS and CDR2 reads YFSETQ. Counted from cysteine to phenylalanine, this CDR3 has 18 amino acids. Only the CDR3 DNA is retained, 54 bases long and in frame from the first base. With the rest looked up from the reference TRBV5-1 and TRBJ1-4 genes rather than sequenced, the full variable domain is KAGVTQTPRYLIKTRGQQVTLSCSPISGHRSVSWYQQTPGQGLQFLFEYFSETQRNKGNFPGRFSGRQFSNSRSEMNVSTLELGDSALYLCASSFRGATGGTNEKLFFGSGTQLSVL.